A single sample is the source of the 9 T cell receptor beta chains below, sequenced in a study of monozygotic twins with inflammatory bowel disease (dated by TCRdb to between 2017 and 2020). The library was made by 5' RACE. Sequencing used an Illumina HiSeq 2500. After reprocessing by TCRdb, each CDR3 protein sequence is one entry, and no DNA is given. The sample's table lists a count of 350,000 to 400,000 distinct CDR3 sequences. Approximately 2.4% of the sample is in the top ten clones. Source material: blood. The receptors here all came from a human donor with ulcerative colitis or Crohn's disease, or a healthy co-twin of an affected twin (not recorded which).

The rearrangement links TRBV6-1 to TRBJ1-2; TCRdb gives TRBD1 as the D gene, but with no DNA this cannot be confirmed. Per germline, CDR1 MNHNS and CDR2 SASEGT. This CDR3 has 13 residues. CDR3 in amino acids: CASSEWGARGYTF.

This rearrangement joins TRBV6-2 or TRBV6-3 to TRBJ1-1. Germline CDR1 and CDR2: MNHEY and SVGEGT. The CDR3 covers 12 residues. CDR3 in amino acids: CASSLPSGTAFF.

The chain couples TRBV6-5 to TRBJ1-2; TCRdb picks TRBD1, but there is no DNA to check that call. From germline, CDR1 is MNHEY and CDR2 SVGAGI. This CDR3 spans 12 amino acids. The CDR3: CASSPPGVRYTF.

The V call is TRBV10-3, the J call TRBJ1-2; TCRdb gives TRBD1 as the D gene, but with no DNA this cannot be confirmed. The CDR3 consists of 12 residues. In germline, CDR1 is ENHRY, CDR2 SYGVKD. The CDR3 loop is CAISGGHYGYTF.

V and J are TRBV7-9 and TRBJ1-1. CDR1 is SEHNR, CDR2 FQNEAQ, per germline (reference sequence). This CDR3 has 13 residues. The CDR3 spells CASTSIGDTEAFF.

The CDR3 loop is CASSFRGKVNTEAFF. The chain carries TRBV5-6 and TRBJ1-1; as DNA is missing, the TRBD1 call by TCRdb cannot be tested. The germline V gene encodes CDR1 SGHDT and CDR2 YYEEEE. This CDR3 has 15 amino acids.

The CDR3 sequence: CASSLGRISSSGELFF. The rearrangement joins TRBV5-1 to TRBJ2-2. Germline V gene lookup returns CDR1 SGHRS and CDR2 YFSETQ. The CDR3 loop spans 16 amino acids.

The rearrangement uses TRBV5-1 and TRBJ2-7; TCRdb reports TRBD1, a call that lacks DNA to check it against. The length of the CDR3 is 13 residues. Germline V gene data show CDR1 as SGHRS and CDR2 as YFSETQ. CDR3: CASSLGFKGEQYF. Based on the CDR3 plus reference TRBV5-1 and TRBJ2-7, the full variable domain is KAGVTQTPRYLIKTRGQQVTLSCSPISGHRSVSWYQQTPGQGLQFLFEYFSETQRNKGNFPGRFSGRQFSNSRSEMNVSTLELGDSALYLCASSLGFKGEQYFGPGTRLTVT.

The chain carries TRBV20-1 and TRBJ1-5; the D call from TCRdb, TRBD1, cannot be confirmed without DNA. Germline V gene data show CDR1 as DFQATT and CDR2 as SNEGSKA (reference sequence). The CDR3 has 14 residues. The chain's CDR3 is CSARPGTGNQPQHF.